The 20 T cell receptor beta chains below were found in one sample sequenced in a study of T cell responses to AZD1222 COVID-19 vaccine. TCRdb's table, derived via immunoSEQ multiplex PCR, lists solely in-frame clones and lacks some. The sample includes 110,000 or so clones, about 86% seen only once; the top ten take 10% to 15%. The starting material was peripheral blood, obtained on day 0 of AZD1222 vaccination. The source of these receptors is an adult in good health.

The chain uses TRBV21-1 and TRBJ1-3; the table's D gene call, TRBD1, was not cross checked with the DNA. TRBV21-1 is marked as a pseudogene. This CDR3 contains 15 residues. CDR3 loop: CASIRGALSGNTIYF. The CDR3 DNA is TGTGCCAGCATCAGGGGGGCCTTATCTGGAAACACCATATATTTT.

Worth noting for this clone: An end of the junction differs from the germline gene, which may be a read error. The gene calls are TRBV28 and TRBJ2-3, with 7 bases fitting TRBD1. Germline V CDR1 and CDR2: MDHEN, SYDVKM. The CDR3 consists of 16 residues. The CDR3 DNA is TGTGCCAGCAGTAACTCAAGACAGGGAGTAACAGATGCGCAGTATTTT. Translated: CASSNSRQGVTDAQYF.

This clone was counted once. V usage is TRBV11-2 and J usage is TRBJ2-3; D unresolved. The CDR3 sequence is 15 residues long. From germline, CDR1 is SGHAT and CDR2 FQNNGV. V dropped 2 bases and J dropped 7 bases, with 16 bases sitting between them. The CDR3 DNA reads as TGTGCCAGCAGCTTATTGCTGGAGTACCGGAATACGCAGTATTTT. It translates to CASSLLLEYRNTQYF.

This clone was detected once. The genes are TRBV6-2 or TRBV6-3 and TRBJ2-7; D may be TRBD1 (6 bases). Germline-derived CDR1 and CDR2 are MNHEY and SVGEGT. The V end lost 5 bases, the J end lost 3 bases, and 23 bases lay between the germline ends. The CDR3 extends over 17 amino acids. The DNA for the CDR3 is TGTGCCAGCAGTCGGCACCGGGACAAAGTGTACGGCTACGAGCAGTACTTC. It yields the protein CASSRHRDKVYGYEQYF.

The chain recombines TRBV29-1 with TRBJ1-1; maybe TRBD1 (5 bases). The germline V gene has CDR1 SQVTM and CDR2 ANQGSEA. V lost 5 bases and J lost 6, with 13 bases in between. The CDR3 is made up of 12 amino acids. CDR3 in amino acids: CSVLGGAAEAFF. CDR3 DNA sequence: TGCAGCGTTTTAGGTGGGGCCGCTGAAGCTTTCTTT.

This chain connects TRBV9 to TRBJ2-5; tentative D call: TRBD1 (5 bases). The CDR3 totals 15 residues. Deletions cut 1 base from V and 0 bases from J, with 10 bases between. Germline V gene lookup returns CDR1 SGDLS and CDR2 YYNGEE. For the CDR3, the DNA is TGTGCCAGCAGCGTAAGGGGATCCGACCAAGAGACCCAGTACTTC. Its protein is CASSVRGSDQETQYF.

This CDR3 is CASSSTGYTEAFF. The CDR3 DNA follows: TGTGCCAGCAGCTCCACCGGTTACACTGAAGCTTTCTTT. The rearrangement joins TRBV7-2 to TRBJ1-1; D remains unclear. The CDR3 extends over 13 amino acids. The V gene lost 4 bases and the J gene lost 3 bases, with 9 bases spanning the gap. CDR1 is SGHTA, CDR2 FQGNSA, per germline.

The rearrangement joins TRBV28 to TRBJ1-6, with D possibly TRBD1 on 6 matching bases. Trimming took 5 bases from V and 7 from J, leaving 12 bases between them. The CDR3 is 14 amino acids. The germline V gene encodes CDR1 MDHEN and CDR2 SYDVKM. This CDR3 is CASSRQVWNSPLHF. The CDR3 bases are TGTGCCAGCAGTCGACAGGTTTGGAATTCACCCCTCCACTTT.

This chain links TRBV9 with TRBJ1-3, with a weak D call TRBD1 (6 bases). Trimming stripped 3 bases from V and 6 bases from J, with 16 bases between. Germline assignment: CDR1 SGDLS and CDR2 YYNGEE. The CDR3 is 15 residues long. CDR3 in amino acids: CASSGGAVRENTIYF. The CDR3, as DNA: TGTGCCAGCAGCGGGGGGGCGGTGAGAGAAAACACCATATATTTT.

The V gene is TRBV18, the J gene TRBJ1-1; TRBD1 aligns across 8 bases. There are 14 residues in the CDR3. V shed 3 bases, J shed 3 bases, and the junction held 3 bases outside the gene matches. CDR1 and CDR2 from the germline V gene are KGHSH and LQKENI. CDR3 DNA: TGTGCCAGCTCACCTCAGGGGGCGGACACTGAAGCTTTCTTT. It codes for CASSPQGADTEAFF. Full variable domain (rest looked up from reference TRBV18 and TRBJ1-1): NAGVMQNPRHLVRRRGQEARLRCSPMKGHSHVYWYRQLPEEGLKFMVYLQKENIIDESGMPKERFSAEFPKEGPSILRIQQVVRGDSAAYFCASSPQGADTEAFFGQGTRLTVV.

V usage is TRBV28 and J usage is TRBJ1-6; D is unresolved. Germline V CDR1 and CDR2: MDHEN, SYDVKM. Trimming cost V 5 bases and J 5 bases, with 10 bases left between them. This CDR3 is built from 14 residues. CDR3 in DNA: TGTGCCAGCAGTCCGAACACGAATAATTCACCCCTCCACTTT. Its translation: CASSPNTNNSPLHF.

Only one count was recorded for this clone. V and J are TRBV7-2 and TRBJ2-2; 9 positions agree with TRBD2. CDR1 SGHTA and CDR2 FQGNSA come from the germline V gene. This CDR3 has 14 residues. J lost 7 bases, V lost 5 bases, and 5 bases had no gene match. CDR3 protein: CASSHQREVGELFF. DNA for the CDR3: TGTGCCAGCAGCCACCAGCGGGAGGTCGGGGAGCTGTTTTTT.

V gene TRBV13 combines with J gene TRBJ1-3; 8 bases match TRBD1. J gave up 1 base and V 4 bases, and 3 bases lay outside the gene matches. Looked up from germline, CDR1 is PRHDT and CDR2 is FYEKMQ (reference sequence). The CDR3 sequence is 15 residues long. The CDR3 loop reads CASSSTGESGNTIYF. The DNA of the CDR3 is TGTGCCAGCAGCTCGACAGGGGAATCTGGAAACACCATATATTTT.

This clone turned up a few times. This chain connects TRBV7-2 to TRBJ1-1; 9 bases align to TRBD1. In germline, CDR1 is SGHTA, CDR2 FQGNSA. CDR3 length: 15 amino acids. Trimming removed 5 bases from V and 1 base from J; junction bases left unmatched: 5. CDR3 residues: CASSLWTGANTEAFF. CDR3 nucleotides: TGTGCCAGCAGCCTTTGGACAGGGGCGAACACTGAAGCTTTCTTT.

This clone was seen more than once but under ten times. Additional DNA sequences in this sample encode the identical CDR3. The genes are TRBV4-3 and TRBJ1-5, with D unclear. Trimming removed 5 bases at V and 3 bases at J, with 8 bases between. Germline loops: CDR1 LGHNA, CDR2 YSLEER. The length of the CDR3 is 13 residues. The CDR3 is CASSLGFNQPQHF. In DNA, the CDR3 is TGCGCCAGCAGCTTGGGTTTCAATCAGCCCCAGCATTTT.

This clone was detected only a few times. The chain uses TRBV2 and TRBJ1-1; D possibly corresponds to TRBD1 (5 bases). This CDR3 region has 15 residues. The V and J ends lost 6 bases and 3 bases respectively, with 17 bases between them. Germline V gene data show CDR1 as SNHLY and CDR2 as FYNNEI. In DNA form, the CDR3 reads TGTGCCAGCAGGGATCTTATAGCCAGGGACACTGAAGCTTTCTTT. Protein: CASRDLIARDTEAFF.

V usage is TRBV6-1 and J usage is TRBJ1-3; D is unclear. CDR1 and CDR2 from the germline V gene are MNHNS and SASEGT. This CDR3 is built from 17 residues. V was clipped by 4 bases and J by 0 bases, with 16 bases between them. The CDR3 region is CASSALWGKNSGNTIYF. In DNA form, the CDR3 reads TGTGCCAGCAGTGCCCTGTGGGGAAAAAACTCTGGAAACACCATATATTTT.

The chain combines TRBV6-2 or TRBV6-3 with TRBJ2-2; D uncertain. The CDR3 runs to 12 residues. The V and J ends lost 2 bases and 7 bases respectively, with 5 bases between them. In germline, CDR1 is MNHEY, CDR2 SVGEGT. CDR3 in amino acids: CASSYPDGELFF. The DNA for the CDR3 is TGTGCCAGCAGTTACCCAGACGGGGAGCTGTTTTTT.

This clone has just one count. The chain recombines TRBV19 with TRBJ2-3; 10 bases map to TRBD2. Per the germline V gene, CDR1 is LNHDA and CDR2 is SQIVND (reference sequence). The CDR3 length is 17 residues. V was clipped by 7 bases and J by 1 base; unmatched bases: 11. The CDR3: CASTIPPTSGGTDTQYF. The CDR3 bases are TGTGCCAGTACAATTCCCCCTACTAGCGGGGGCACAGATACGCAGTATTTT.

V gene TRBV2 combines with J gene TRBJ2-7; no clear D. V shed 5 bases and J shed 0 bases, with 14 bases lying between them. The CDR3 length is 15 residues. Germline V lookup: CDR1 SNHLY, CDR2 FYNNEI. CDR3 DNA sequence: TGTGCCAGCAGTTTTGACATACAGAGCTCCTACGAGCAGTACTTC. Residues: CASSFDIQSSYEQYF.